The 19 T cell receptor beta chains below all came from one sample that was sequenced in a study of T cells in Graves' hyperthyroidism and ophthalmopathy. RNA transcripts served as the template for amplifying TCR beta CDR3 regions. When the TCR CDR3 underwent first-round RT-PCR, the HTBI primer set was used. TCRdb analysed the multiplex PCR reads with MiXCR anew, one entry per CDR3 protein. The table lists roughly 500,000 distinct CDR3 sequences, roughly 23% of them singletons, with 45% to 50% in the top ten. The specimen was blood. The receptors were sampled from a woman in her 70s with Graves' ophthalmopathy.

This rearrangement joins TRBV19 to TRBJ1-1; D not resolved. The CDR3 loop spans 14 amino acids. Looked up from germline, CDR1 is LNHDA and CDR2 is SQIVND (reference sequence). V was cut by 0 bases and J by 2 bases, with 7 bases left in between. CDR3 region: CASSIDHYNTEAFF. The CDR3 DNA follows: TGTGCCAGTAGTATAGATCATTACAACACTGAAGCTTTCTTT.

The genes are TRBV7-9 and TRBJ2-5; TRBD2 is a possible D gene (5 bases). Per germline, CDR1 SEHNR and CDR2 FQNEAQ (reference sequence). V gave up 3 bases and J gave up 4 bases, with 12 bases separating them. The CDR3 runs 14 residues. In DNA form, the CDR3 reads TGTGCCAGCAGCTTGGTTCAGGCGGGAGAGACCCAGTACTTC. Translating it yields CASSLVQAGETQYF.

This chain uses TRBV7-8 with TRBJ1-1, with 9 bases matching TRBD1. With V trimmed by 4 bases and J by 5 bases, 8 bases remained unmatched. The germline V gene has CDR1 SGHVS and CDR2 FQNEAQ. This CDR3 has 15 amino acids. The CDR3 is CASSSNGQGRTEAFF. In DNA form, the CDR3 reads TGTGCCAGCAGCTCTAATGGACAGGGGAGGACTGAAGCTTTCTTT.

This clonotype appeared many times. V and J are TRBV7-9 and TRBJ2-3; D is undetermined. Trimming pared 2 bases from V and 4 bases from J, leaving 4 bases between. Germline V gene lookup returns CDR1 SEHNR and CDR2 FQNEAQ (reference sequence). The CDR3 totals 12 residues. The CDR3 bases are TGTGCCAGCAGCTTAAACGCAGATACGCAGTATTTT. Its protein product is CASSLNADTQYF.

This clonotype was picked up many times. The CDR3 region is CASSFVLTSAIPYEQYF. The CDR3 DNA follows: TGTGCCAGCAGCTTTGTCTTGACTAGCGCGATTCCTTACGAGCAGTACTTC. The chain is built from TRBV11-2 and TRBJ2-7; 8 bases agree with TRBD2. CDR3 length: 17 amino acids. V gave up 3 bases and J gave up 4 bases; unmatched junction bases: 14. CDR1 and CDR2 from the germline V gene are SGHAT and FQNNGV.

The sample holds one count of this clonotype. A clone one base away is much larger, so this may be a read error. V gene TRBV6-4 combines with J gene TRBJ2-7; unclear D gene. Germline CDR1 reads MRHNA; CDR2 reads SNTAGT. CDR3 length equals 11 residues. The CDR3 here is CAGSYSTEQYF. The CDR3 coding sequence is TGTGCCGGCAGTTACTCAACCGAGCAGTACTTC.

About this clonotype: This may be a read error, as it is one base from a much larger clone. The CDR3: CASRGDSASTEAFF. The CDR3 DNA sequence: TGTGCCAGCAGGGGGGACAGTGCGAGCACTGAAGCTTTCTTT. The chain is built from TRBV7-9 and TRBJ1-1; 7 nucleotides agree with TRBD1. Per germline, CDR1 SEHNR and CDR2 FQNEAQ (reference sequence). With V trimmed by 6 bases and J by 4 bases, 8 bases remained unmatched. The CDR3 sequence is 14 residues long.

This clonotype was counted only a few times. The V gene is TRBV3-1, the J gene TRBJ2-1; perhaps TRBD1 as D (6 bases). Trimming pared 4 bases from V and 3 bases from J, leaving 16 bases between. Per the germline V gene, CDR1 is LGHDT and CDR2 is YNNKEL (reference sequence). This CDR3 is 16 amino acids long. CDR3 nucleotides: TGTGCCAGCAGCCGATCGGGACAACAGCTCTACAATGAGCAGTTCTTC. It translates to CASSRSGQQLYNEQFF.

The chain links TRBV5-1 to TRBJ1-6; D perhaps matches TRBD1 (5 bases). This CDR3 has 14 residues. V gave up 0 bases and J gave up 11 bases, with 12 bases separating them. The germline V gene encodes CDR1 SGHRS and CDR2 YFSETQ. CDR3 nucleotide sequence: TGCGCCAGCAGCTTGGCTGGGGCGACGGCACCCCTCCACTTT. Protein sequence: CASSLAGATAPLHF.

CDR3 in amino acids: CASSTPGLAGGADTQYF. The CDR3, as DNA: TGTGCCAGTAGTACCCCCGGCCTAGCGGGAGGGGCAGATACGCAGTATTTT. The rearrangement joins TRBV19 to TRBJ2-3; 12 positions agree with TRBD2. After removal of 4 bases from V and 4 bases from J, the junction contained 9 bases not matched to a gene. CDR1 LNHDA and CDR2 SQIVND come from the germline V gene (reference sequence). This CDR3 is 17 amino acids long. Drawing the rest from reference TRBV19 and TRBJ2-3, the complete variable domain is DGGITQSPKYLFRKEGQNVTLSCEQNLNHDAMYWYRQDPGQGLRLIYYSQIVNDFQKGDIAEGYSVSREKKESFPLTVTSAQKNPTAFYLCASSTPGLAGGADTQYFGPGTRLTVL.

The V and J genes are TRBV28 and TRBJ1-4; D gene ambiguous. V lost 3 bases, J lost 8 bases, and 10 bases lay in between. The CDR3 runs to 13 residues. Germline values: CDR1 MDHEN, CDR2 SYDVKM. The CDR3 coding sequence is TGTGCCAGCAGTTTCGGGTTCCGCGAAAAACTGTTTTTT. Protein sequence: CASSFGFREKLFF.

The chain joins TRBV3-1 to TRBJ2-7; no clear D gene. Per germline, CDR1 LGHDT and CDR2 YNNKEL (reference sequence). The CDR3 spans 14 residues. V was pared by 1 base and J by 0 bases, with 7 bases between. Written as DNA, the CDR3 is TGTGCCAGCAGCCAAGGAGACGGCTCCTACGAGCAGTACTTC. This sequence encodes CASSQGDGSYEQYF.

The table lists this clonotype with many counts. CDR3 sequence: CASSLNVVRDTQYF. In DNA, the CDR3 is TGTGCCAGCAGCCTCAATGTTGTGAGAGATACGCAGTATTTT. The chain is built from TRBV2 and TRBJ2-3; D is unresolved. V was cut by 6 bases and J by 5 bases, with 15 bases left in between. The CDR3 is 14 amino acids. The germline CDR1 and CDR2 sequences are SNHLY and FYNNEI.

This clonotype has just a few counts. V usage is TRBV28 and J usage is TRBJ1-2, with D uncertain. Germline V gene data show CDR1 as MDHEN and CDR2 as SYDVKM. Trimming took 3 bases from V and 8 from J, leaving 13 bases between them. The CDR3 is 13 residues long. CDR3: CASSFVQRGGYTF. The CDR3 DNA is TGTGCCAGCAGTTTCGTACAACGTGGGGGCTACACCTTC.

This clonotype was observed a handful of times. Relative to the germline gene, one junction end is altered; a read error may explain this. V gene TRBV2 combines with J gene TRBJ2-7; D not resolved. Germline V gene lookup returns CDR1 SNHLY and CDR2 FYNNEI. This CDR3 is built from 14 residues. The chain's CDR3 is CASTEWSGSYEQYF. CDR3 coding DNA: TGTGCCAGCACTGAATGGTCAGGATCCTACGAGCAGTACTTC.

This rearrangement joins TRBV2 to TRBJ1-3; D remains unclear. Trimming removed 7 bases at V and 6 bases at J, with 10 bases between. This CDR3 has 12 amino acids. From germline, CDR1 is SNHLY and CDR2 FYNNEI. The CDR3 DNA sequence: TGTGCCAGCATGCGAGAGGAAAACACCATATATTTT. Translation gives CASMREENTIYF.

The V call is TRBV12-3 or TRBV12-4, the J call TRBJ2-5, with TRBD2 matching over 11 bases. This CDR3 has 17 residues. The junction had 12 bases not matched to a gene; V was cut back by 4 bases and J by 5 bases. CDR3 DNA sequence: TGTGCCAGCAGTTCACCGTTCCTAGCGGGAGGTCGGGAGACCCAGTACTTC. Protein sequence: CASSSPFLAGGRETQYF.

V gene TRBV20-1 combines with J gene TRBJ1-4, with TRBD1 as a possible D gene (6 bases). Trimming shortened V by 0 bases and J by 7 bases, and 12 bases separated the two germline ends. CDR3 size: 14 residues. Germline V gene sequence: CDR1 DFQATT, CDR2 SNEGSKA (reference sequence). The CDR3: CSARDQGGGEKLFF. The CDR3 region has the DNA TGCAGTGCTAGAGATCAAGGGGGGGGTGAAAAACTGTTTTTT.

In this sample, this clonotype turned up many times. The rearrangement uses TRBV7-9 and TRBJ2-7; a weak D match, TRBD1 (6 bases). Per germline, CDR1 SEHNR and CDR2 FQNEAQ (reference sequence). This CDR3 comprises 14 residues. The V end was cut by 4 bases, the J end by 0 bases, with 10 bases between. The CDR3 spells CASSSTGPSYEQYF. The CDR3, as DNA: TGTGCCAGCAGCTCCACAGGGCCCTCCTACGAGCAGTACTTC.